Listed here is a single T cell receptor beta chain. What it binds is unknown. Germline loops: CDR1 SGHDT, CDR2 YYEEEE. The CDR3 runs 14 residues. Trimming pared 4 bases from V and 4 bases from J, leaving 12 bases between. This record comes from a study of PD-1 blockade in classical Hodgkin lymphoma. Study-wide points: Newly diagnosed patients were reported to start with lower TCR diversity than healthy donors. Causes of the repertoire differences remain undefined, possibly disease activity or prior therapy.

Sequencing used immunoSEQ multiplex PCR; TCRdb keeps in-frame clones, though not all of them. The table shows about 21,000 clones, with roughly 89% occurring only once. Documented time point: newly diagnosed, previously untreated cHL patient sample. After PBMCs were thawed, their CD8+ T cells were isolated by magnetic negative selection. Untreated, newly diagnosed classical Hodgkin lymphoma PBMCs were comparators. Source material: CD8+ T cells from blood. The genes are TRBV5-6 and TRBJ1-5, with D possibly matching TRBD1 (5 bases). This receptor was obtained from a human donor with classical Hodgkin lymphoma. In DNA, the CDR3 is TGTGCCAGCAGCAGAGGGGCGGGGAATCAGCCCCAGCATTTT. This gives the protein CASSRGAGNQPQHF.